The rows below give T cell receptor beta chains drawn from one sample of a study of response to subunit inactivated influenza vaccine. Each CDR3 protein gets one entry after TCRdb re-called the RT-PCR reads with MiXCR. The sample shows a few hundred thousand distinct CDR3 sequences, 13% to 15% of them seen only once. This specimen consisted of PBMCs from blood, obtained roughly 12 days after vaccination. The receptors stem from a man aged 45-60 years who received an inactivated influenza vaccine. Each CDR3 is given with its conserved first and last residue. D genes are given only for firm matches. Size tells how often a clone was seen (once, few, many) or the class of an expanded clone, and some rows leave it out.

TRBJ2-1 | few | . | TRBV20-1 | TGCAGTGCTAGAGAGGCGAAGGACCACAATGAGCAGTTCTTC | CSAREAKDHNEQFF
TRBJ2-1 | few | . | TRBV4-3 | TGCGCCAGCAGTCAAGGGGCCCTAGACTTTTACAATGAGCAGTTCTTC | CASSQGALDFYNEQFF
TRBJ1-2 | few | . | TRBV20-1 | TGCAGTGCTAGGATTCTGGGGGGCTACACCTTC | CSARILGGYTF
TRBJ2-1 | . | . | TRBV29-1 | TGCAGCGTTGACCGGGGTCAGGACCCGTTCTTC | CSVDRGQDPFF
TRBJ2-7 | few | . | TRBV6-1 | TGTGCCAGCAGTGAAAACGGAGAGTACGAGCAGTACTTC | CASSENGEYEQYF
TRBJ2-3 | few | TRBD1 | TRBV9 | TGTGCCAGCAGCGTAGATCCGGGACAGGGAGAGTATTTT | CASSVDPGQGEYF
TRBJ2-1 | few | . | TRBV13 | TGTGCCAGCAGCTTCCTTATCTTCGGGGTGGGTTACAATGAGCAGTTCTTC | CASSFLIFGVGYNEQFF
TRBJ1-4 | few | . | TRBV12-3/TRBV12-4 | TGTGCCAGCAGTCCGCCTTCCCGACAGAATGAAAAACTGTTTTTT | CASSPPSRQNEKLFF
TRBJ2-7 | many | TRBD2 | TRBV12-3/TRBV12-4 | TGTGCCAGCGGACTAGCCGCTGGGTACGAGCAGTACTTC | CASGLAAGYEQYF
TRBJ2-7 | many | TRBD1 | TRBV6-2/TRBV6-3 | TGTGCCAGCAGTTTGGACAGGGTAGGCTACGAGCAGTACTTC | CASSLDRVGYEQYF
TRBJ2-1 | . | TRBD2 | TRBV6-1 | TGTGCCAGCACCAGTATGGGACTATCGAAAGACAATGAGCAGTTCTTC | CASTSMGLSKDNEQFF
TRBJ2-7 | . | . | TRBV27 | TGTGCCAGCAGTTTAGTGGGTCTCGCCTACTACGAGCAGTACTTC | CASSLVGLAYYEQYF
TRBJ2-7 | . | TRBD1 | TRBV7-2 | TGTGCCAGCAGCCCTCGGACAGGGGGCTTCGAGCAGTACTTC | CASSPRTGGFEQYF
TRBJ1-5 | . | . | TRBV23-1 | TGCGCCAGCAGTCCCCGGCCCCGGGTTACTCAGCCCCAGCATTTT | CASSPRPRVTQPQHF
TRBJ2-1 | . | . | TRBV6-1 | TGTGCCAGCAGCAAGGGGGACACCTACAATGAGCAGTTCTTC | CASSKGDTYNEQFF
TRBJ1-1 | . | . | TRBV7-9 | TGTGCCAGCAGCCCCCGGGCGGGGAACACTGAAGCTTTCTTT | CASSPRAGNTEAFF
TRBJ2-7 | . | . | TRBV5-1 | TGCGCCAGCAGCTTGGGTGAGGAGCAGTACTTC | CASSLGEEQYF
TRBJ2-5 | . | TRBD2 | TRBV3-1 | TGTGCCAGCAGCCAAGAAGCTAGCGGGAGGATGTACCAAGAGACCCAGTACTTC | CASSQEASGRMYQETQYF
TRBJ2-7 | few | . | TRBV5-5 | TGTGCCAGCAGCTTCTTAGGGCAGGGACCCTACGAGCAGTACTTC | CASSFLGQGPYEQYF
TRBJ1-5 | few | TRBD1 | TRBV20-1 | TGCAGTGCGGGACAGGCCACAAATCAGCCCCAGCATTTT | CSAGQATNQPQHF
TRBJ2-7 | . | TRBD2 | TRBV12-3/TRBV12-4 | TGTGCCAGCAGTTATGGCGGGGGACTCTACGAGCAGTACTTC | CASSYGGGLYEQYF
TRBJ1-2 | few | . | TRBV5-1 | TGCGCCAGCAGCTCAACCGGGAGGTACTATGGCTACACCTTC | CASSSTGRYYGYTF
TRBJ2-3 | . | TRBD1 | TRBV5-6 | TGTGCCAGCAGCCCAAGCCTTGGACAGGGTCAGTATTTT | CASSPSLGQGQYF
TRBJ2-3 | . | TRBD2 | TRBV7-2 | TGTGCCAGCAGCTTAGTGGCGGGAGTTAGCACAGATACGCAGTATTTT | CASSLVAGVSTDTQYF
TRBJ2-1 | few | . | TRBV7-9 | TGTGCCAGCAGCTTAGCCGGGGACGATCAGTTCTTC | CASSLAGDDQFF
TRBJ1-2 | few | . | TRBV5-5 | TGTGCCAGCGGCAGTAGCGGGCAGAGGTATGGCTACACCTTC | CASGSSGQRYGYTF
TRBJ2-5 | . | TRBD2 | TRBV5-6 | TGTGCCAGCAGCTATAGCGGGGGGAAGAGAGAGACCCAGTACTTC | CASSYSGGKRETQYF
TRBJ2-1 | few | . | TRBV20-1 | TGCAGCTCTCGGGGCCTCGGTGAGCAGTTCTTC | CSSRGLGEQFF
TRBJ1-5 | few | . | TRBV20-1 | TGCAGTGCTATGTTAGGGAGTCAGCCCCAGCATTTT | CSAMLGSQPQHF